The 10 T cell receptor beta chains presented below share a single source sample, sequenced in a study of T cell responses to AZD1222 COVID-19 vaccine. The repertoire was sequenced with immunoSEQ multiplex PCR; TCRdb's copy has only in-frame clones and lacks some. The table includes roughly 140,000 clones, roughly four fifths detected once. The material sequenced was peripheral blood, taken on day 0 of MenACWY control vaccination. Source of these receptors: an adult in good health.

The chain carries TRBV11-3 and TRBJ2-1, with TRBD2 matching over 7 bases. Germline CDR1 is SGHNT and CDR2 is YENEEA. V lost 5 bases, J lost 3 bases, and 1 base stayed unmatched. The CDR3 contains 13 residues. The CDR3 region is CASSRDYYNEQFF. The CDR3 coding sequence is TGTGCCAGCAGCCGGGACTACTACAATGAGCAGTTCTTC.

This chain links TRBV7-2 with TRBJ1-2; D remains unclear. This CDR3 is built from 14 residues. V was pared by 3 bases and J by 5 bases, with 13 bases between. CDR1 is SGHTA, CDR2 FQGNSA, per germline. The CDR3 sequence is CASSFARAGYGYTF. For the CDR3, the DNA is TGTGCCAGCAGCTTTGCCCGCGCTGGTTATGGCTACACCTTC.

The genes are TRBV3-1 (or the pseudogene TRBV3-2) and TRBJ1-2; D remains ambiguous. The V gene lost 4 bases and the J gene lost 2 bases, with 8 bases spanning the gap. The germline CDR1 and CDR2 sequences are LGHDT and YNNKEL (reference sequence). This CDR3 has 13 amino acids. In nucleotides, the CDR3 is TGTGCCAGCAGCCCCGGGAGGAACTATGGCTACACCTTC. Its protein is CASSPGRNYGYTF.

The genes are TRBV18 and TRBJ2-3, with 7 nucleotides matching TRBD2. After removal of 8 bases from V and 4 bases from J, the junction contained 0 bases not matched to a gene. This CDR3 is 11 amino acids long. Germline V CDR1 and CDR2: KGHSH, LQKENI. CDR3 amino acids: CASRGADTQYF. CDR3 nucleotide sequence: TGTGCCAGCCGGGGGGCAGATACGCAGTATTTT.

The chain has TRBV7-3 and TRBJ2-1, with 8 bases identical to TRBD1. The ends lost 2 bases at V and 6 bases at J; junction bases unmatched: 12. Germline loops: CDR1 SGHTA, CDR2 FQGTGA. The CDR3 is 17 residues long. The CDR3 protein is CASSLPGQGESSNEQFF. In nucleotides, the CDR3 is TGTGCCAGCAGCTTACCAGGACAGGGTGAGTCAAGCAATGAGCAGTTCTTC.

This clone occurred a few times. This chain connects TRBV20-1 to TRBJ2-7; no definite D call. V lost 3 bases, J lost 0 bases, and 9 bases lay in between. Germline V gene lookup returns CDR1 DFQATT and CDR2 SNEGSKA (reference sequence). The CDR3 sequence is 13 residues long. This chain's CDR3 is CSASHPDSYEQYV. The DNA of the CDR3 is TGCAGTGCTAGTCACCCTGACTCCTACGAGCAGTACGTC.

The chain joins TRBV10-2 to TRBJ2-3; D not resolved. V shed 4 bases and J shed 2 bases, with 1 base lying between them. Germline CDR1 and CDR2: WSHSY and SAAADI. The CDR3 spans 11 residues. CDR3 in amino acids: CASSVTDTQYF. The DNA for the CDR3 is TGCGCCAGCAGTGTCACAGATACGCAGTATTTT.

Here the CDR3 reads CASSLTGRNSPLHF. CDR3 bases: TGTGCCAGCAGCCTTACAGGGAGGAACTCACCCCTCCACTTT. The chain employs TRBV7-8 and TRBJ1-6; D perhaps matches TRBD1 (6 bases). Trimming took 5 bases from V and 10 from J, leaving 15 bases between them. Germline loops: CDR1 SGHVS, CDR2 FQNEAQ. The CDR3 consists of 14 residues.

V gene TRBV28 combines with J gene TRBJ1-1; D call uncertain. This CDR3 contains 16 residues. V lost 1 base, J lost 1 base, and 13 bases lay in between. The germline gives CDR1 MDHEN, CDR2 SYDVKM. CDR3 amino acids: CASSLLPPKGNTEAFF. CDR3 sequence (DNA): TGTGCCAGCAGTTTATTACCCCCCAAGGGGAACACTGAAGCTTTCTTT.

This chain joins TRBV3-1 (or the pseudogene TRBV3-2) and TRBJ1-1; unclear D gene. V lost 4 bases, J lost 1 base, and 7 bases lay in between. Germline V CDR1 and CDR2: LGHDT, YNNKEL (reference sequence). CDR3 length: 13 amino acids. CDR3 DNA sequence: TGTGCCAGCAGCCTTTTAGGGAACACTGAAGCTTTCTTT. Translating gives CASSLLGNTEAFF.